A single sample is the source of the 7 T cell receptor beta chains below, sequenced in a study of T-cell memory formation after mild COVID-19 (dated by TCRdb to 2020 to 2022). Preparation of the library involved 5' RACE. The sequencer was an Illumina NovaSeq 6000. TCRdb's own reprocessing of the public reads used fastp at Q25 and MiXCR and kept productive beta chains. Each record represents a unique CDR3 protein, reported with the most common genes and DNA among its rows. This sample gives 400,000 or so distinct CDR3 sequences in total; 21% of them show up just once. The top ten constitute around 12% of the sample. The sequenced sample was PBMCs or a T cell subset sorted from them (not recorded which). Receptors originate from an adult woman who had mild COVID-19 (a few samples of this study predate the infection). The sample titles of this study are shuffled in the database, so cell type and time point are left out; the donor was told from shared clones.

The genes are TRBV5-4 and TRBJ2-1, with 8 bases matching TRBD1. There are 15 residues in the CDR3. J lost 5 bases, V lost 4 bases, and 8 bases had no gene match. Germline-derived CDR1 and CDR2 are SGHNT and YYREEE (reference sequence). In DNA, the CDR3 is TGTGCCAGCAGCCGGACAGGGAGTAGGGACAATGAGCAGTTCTTC. Amino acid sequence: CASSRTGSRDNEQFF.

The sample holds a few counts of this clonotype. The gene calls are TRBV29-1 and TRBJ2-1; D perhaps matches TRBD1 (5 bases). This CDR3 comprises 13 residues. Germline assignment: CDR1 SQVTM and CDR2 ANQGSEA. V was trimmed by 6 bases and J by 0 bases, leaving 9 bases between them. In nucleotides, the CDR3 is TGCAGCGTAACAGGCAGCTCCTACAATGAGCAGTTCTTC. Protein sequence: CSVTGSSYNEQFF.

The rearrangement uses TRBV7-9 and TRBJ2-1; possibly TRBD2 for D (6 bases). The length of the CDR3 is 18 residues. Per the germline V gene, CDR1 is SEHNR and CDR2 is FQNEAQ (reference sequence). Trimming shortened V by 5 bases and J by 1 base, and 21 bases separated the two germline ends. CDR3 region: CASSPIIWEVVSYNEQFF. CDR3 nucleotides: TGTGCCAGCAGCCCCATAATCTGGGAGGTAGTTTCCTACAATGAGCAGTTCTTC.

The genes are TRBV30 and TRBJ2-7, with D hard to call. V dropped 1 base and J dropped 2 bases, with 12 bases sitting between them. The CDR3 has 14 residues. In germline, CDR1 is GTSNPN, CDR2 SVGIG (reference sequence). The CDR3 sequence is CAWSARFPPYEQYF. The DNA of the CDR3 is TGTGCCTGGAGTGCCAGGTTTCCCCCCTACGAGCAGTACTTC.

The chain joins TRBV3-1 to TRBJ2-7, with 7 nucleotides matching TRBD1. The junction had 7 bases not matched to a gene; V was cut back by 6 bases and J by 5 bases. The V gene's germline CDR1 is LGHDT and CDR2 YNNKEL (reference sequence). The CDR3 runs to 13 residues. The DNA for the CDR3 is TGTGCCAGCAGAGGACAGGTCGGCCACGAGCAGTACTTC. Translating it yields CASRGQVGHEQYF.

V and J are TRBV9 and TRBJ2-7, with 12 positions matching TRBD2. The CDR3 consists of 15 residues. CDR1 is SGDLS and CDR2 is YYNGEE in the germline V gene. V lost 2 bases and J lost 4; bases outside the gene matches: 4. In DNA, the CDR3 is TGTGCCAGCAGCGTCGGACTAGCGGGATCTTACGAGCAGTACTTC. Residues: CASSVGLAGSYEQYF. Full variable domain (remainder filled in from reference TRBV9 and TRBJ2-7): DSGVTQTPKHLITATGQRVTLRCSPRSGDLSVYWYQQSLDQGLQFLIQYYNGEERAKGNILERFSAQQFPDLHSELNLSSLELGDSALYFCASSVGLAGSYEQYFGPGTRLTVT.

The chain combines TRBV10-3 with TRBJ1-2; D call uncertain. The CDR3 is 12 residues long. Trimming took 6 bases from V and 6 from J, leaving 11 bases between them. Per the germline V gene, CDR1 is ENHRY and CDR2 is SYGVKD. The CDR3 DNA follows: TGTGCCATCAGGGCCTTGGACGATGGCTACACCTTC. This codes for CAIRALDDGYTF.